The source of this T cell receptor beta chain is a study of blood T cells in healthy people across ages. Notes on the study in general: Naive CD4+ cell counts and diversity both ran higher in long-lived than in aged donors. PBMC samples, being unsorted, prevented any conclusive comparison of naive and antigen-experienced cells. Diversity of TCR beta per million T cells declined in a roughly linear way with age.

Between the trimmed V and J ends, which lost 2 bases and 7 bases, there was a span of 6 bases. Looked up from germline, CDR1 is ENHRY and CDR2 is SYGVKD. This CDR3 spans 12 amino acids. Alongside a J-beta primer mix, a sample-barcoded 5' primer served in a second PCR lasting about 7 to 12 cycles. TCRdb re-analysed the 5' RACE reads in MiXCR, keeping a single row per CDR3 protein. Among approximately 1.5 million distinct CDR3 sequences listed, 35% to 45% were seen once. Comment on this clonotype: Antigen: not known.

Sequencing used blood. The J gene is TRBJ2-1, the V gene TRBV10-3; D unclear. The TCR sequence derives from a woman aged 18-30 years in good health. The CDR3 region is CAISEQGNEQFF. CDR3 DNA sequence: TGTGCCATCAGTGAGCAAGGTAATGAGCAGTTCTTC.